This T cell receptor beta chain was observed in a study of T-cell reconstitution after alpha-beta-depleted transplantation in children. Construction of the TCRbeta library involved unique molecular identifiers. TCRdb used MiXCR to reprocess the PCR reads, holding one entry per CDR3 protein. There are a few hundred thousand distinct CDR3 sequences in the sample; around 20% occur only once, and less than 4% lies in the top ten. This clonotype was seen more than once but under ten times. Germline assignment: CDR1 MNHNS and CDR2 SASEGT. The CDR3 runs 15 residues. After removal of 11 bases from V and 6 bases from J, the junction contained 16 bases not matched to a gene.

This material consisted of PBMCs from the stem cell graft donor, taken from the stem cell graft. The rearrangement uses TRBV6-1 and TRBJ1-2, with TRBD1 identical over 9 bases. The TCR sequence derives from a human donor who donated a stem cell graft to a child with acute lymphoblastic leukemia. The CDR3 loop is CARQESGQGRNGYTF. CDR3 nucleotides: TGTGCCCGACAGGAGTCGGGACAGGGAAGAAATGGCTACACCTTC.